The present T cell receptor (beta chain) was sequenced within a study of shared clonotypes between healthy human individuals. CDR3 size: 17 residues. Germline V lookup: CDR1 LGHNA, CDR2 YSLEER. V lost 3 bases and J 3 bases, leaving 18 bases between the germline ends. This clone has just one count. TCRdb's copy holds only in-frame clones and misses some; the assay was immunoSEQ multiplex PCR. The sample includes some 1.4 million clones, over 95% of them seen just once. The chain recombines TRBV4-3 with TRBJ2-1; the D gene is possibly TRBD1 (5 bases). Sequencing was done on a sample of naive CD4+ T cells sorted from blood. Described subset: CD45RA+ positively selected. This TCR was recovered from a man younger than 40 in good health. This chain's CDR3 is CASSQGPAGNGYNEQFF. The CDR3 DNA is TGCGCCAGCAGCCAGGGGCCGGCAGGGAACGGCTACAATGAGCAGTTCTTC.